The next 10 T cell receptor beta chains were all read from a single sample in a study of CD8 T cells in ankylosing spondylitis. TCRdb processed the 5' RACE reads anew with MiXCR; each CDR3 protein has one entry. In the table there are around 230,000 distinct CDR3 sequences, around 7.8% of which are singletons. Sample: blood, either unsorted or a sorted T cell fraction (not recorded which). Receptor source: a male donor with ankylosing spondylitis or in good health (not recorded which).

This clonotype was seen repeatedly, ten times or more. Here the CDR3 reads CASSPRLDEQFF. For the CDR3, the DNA is TGTGCCAGCAGTCCTCGACTCGATGAGCAGTTCTTC. The V call is TRBV12-3 or TRBV12-4, the J call TRBJ2-1, with D unclear. The CDR3 is 12 residues long. V was shortened by 5 bases and J by 8 bases, with 10 bases between the two germline ends.

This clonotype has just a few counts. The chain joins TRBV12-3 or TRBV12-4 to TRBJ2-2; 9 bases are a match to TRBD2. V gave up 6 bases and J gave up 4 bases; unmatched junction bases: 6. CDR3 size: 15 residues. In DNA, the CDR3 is TGTGCCAGCAGCCCTAGACTAGCGGCCACCGGGGAGCTGTTTTTT. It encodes CASSPRLAATGELFF.

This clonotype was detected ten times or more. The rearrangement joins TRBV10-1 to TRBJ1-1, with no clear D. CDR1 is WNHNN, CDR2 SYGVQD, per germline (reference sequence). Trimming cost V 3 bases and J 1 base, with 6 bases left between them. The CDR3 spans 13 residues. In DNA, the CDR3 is TGCGCCAGCAGTGATTCTAGGAACACTGAAGCTTTCTTT. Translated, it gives CASSDSRNTEAFF.

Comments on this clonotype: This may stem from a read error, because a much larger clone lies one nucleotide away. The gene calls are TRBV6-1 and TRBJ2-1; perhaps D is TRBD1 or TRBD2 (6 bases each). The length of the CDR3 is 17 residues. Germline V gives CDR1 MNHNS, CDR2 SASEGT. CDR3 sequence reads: CASEGGGGLETYSEQFF. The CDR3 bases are TGTGCCAGTGAGGGGGGAGGAGGGTTGGAAACCTACAGTGAGCAGTTCTTC.

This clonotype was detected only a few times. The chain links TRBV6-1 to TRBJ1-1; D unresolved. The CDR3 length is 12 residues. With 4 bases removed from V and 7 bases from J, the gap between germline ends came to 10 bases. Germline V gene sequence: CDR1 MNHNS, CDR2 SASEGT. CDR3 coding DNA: TGTGCCAGCAGTGCCGTGAACGGTGAAGCTTTCTTT. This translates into CASSAVNGEAFF.

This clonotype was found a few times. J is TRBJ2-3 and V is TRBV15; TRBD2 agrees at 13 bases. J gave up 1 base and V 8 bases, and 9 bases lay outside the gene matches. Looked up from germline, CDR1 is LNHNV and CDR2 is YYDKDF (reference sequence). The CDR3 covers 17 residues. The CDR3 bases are TGTGCCACCTCCACGACTAGCGGGGGGCGCCGCACAGATACGCAGTATTTT. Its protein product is CATSTTSGGRRTDTQYF.

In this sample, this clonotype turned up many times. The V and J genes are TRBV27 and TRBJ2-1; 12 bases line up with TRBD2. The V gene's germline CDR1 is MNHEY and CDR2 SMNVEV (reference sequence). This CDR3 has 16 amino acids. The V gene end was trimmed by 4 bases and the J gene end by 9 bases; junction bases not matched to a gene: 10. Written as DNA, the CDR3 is TGTGCCAGCAGTTCAACGCTAGCGGGAGGGCCTGGTGAGCAGTTCTTC. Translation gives CASSSTLAGGPGEQFF.

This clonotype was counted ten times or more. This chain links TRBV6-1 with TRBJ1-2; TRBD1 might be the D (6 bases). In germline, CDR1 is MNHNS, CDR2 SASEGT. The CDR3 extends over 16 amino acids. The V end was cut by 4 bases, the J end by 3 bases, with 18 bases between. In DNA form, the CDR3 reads TGTGCCAGCAGTGTATCGGGGGGGACAATCTACTATGGCTACACCTTC. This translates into CASSVSGGTIYYGYTF.

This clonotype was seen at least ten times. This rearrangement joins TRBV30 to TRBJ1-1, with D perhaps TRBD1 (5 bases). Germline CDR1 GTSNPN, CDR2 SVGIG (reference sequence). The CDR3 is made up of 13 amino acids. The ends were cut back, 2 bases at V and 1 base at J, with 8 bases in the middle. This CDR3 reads CAWSPQGNTEAFF. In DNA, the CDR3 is TGTGCCTGGAGTCCCCAGGGGAACACTGAAGCTTTCTTT.

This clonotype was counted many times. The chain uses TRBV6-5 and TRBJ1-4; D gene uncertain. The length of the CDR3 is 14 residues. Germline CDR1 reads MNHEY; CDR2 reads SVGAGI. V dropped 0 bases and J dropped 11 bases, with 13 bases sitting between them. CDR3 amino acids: CASSYSREMRKLFF. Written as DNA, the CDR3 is TGTGCCAGCAGTTACTCACGGGAAATGAGGAAACTGTTTTTT.